Below are 27 T cell receptor beta chains sequenced from a single sample in a study of blood T cell repertoires in COVID-19. TCRdb's table, derived via immunoSEQ multiplex PCR, lists solely in-frame clones and lacks some. The sample records 190,000 or so clones, around nine tenths being singletons. The sample consisted of peripheral blood. The receptor set was obtained from a man aged 55 to 70 who had recovered from COVID-19.

The genes are TRBV10-2 and TRBJ2-7, with D possibly matching TRBD2 (6 bases). The V gene's germline CDR1 is WSHSY and CDR2 SAAADI. V dropped 7 bases and J dropped 2 bases, with 12 bases sitting between them. This CDR3 contains 13 residues. The CDR3 sequence is CASTRAGTYEQYF. The CDR3 DNA follows: TGCGCCAGCACGAGGGCGGGAACCTACGAGCAGTACTTC.

The gene calls are TRBV4-3 and TRBJ1-5; 7 bases match TRBD1. The CDR3 totals 14 residues. V trimming: 1 base; J trimming: 8 bases; junction bases outside the gene matches: 5. The germline CDR1 and CDR2 sequences are LGHNA and YSLEER. CDR3 bases: TGCGCCAGCAGCCAAGTCAGGGGGGTAAAGCCCCAGCATTTT. Amino acids: CASSQVRGVKPQHF.

This chain joins TRBV21-1 and TRBJ1-1; the table's D call, TRBD1, was not checked against the DNA. TRBV21-1 is a known pseudogene. The CDR3 extends over 17 amino acids. CDR3 DNA sequence: TGTGCCAGCAGCGCACAGGGACAACACTCTAAGGGCACTGAAGCTTTCTTT. Its protein is CASSAQGQHSKGTEAFF.

This clone came up once. The V gene is TRBV7-2, the J gene TRBJ2-4; 8 positions match TRBD1. This CDR3 comprises 16 residues. With 4 bases clipped from V and 8 bases from J, the junction kept 13 bases outside the gene matches. Germline V lookup: CDR1 SGHTA, CDR2 FQGNSA. The CDR3 DNA follows: TGTGCCAGCAGCTCTTTCCCAGGACAGGGTCCAGACATTCAGTACTTC. It translates to CASSSFPGQGPDIQYF.

The DNA for the CDR3 is TGTGCCAGCAGTGAATCGGCAGGGATCCCCTACGAGCAGTACTTC. It yields the protein CASSESAGIPYEQYF. V gene TRBV6-1 combines with J gene TRBJ2-7; the D gene is possibly TRBD1 (5 bases). The V gene lost 2 bases and the J gene lost 2 bases, with 13 bases spanning the gap. The CDR3 is 15 amino acids. Germline V CDR1 and CDR2: MNHNS, SASEGT.

The CDR3 nucleotides read TGTGCCAGCAGCACACAGGGGATTTCGGGCGAGCAGTACTTC. This gives the protein CASSTQGISGEQYF. This chain connects TRBV9 to TRBJ2-7, with 7 bases matching TRBD1. Losses at the gene ends were 4 bases for V and 6 bases for J; bases not matched to a gene: 10. This CDR3 has 14 amino acids. CDR1 and CDR2 from the germline V gene are SGDLS and YYNGEE.

This rearrangement joins TRBV19 to TRBJ1-5; D may be TRBD1 (6 bases). Germline V CDR1 and CDR2: LNHDA, SQIVND (reference sequence). The CDR3 contains 17 residues. V was trimmed by 0 bases and J by 2 bases, leaving 14 bases between them. CDR3 sequence reads: CASSIDRGGGGNQPQHF. Written as DNA, the CDR3 is TGTGCCAGTAGTATAGATAGGGGAGGGGGTGGCAATCAGCCCCAGCATTTT.

V usage is TRBV7-2 and J usage is TRBJ1-5; D gene unclear. Germline CDR1 reads SGHTA; CDR2 reads FQGNSA. The CDR3 covers 14 residues. V was shortened by 1 base and J by 5 bases, with 9 bases between the two germline ends. CDR3 nucleotide sequence: TGTGCCAGCAGCTTAGTGTCAGAGGATCAGCCCCAGCATTTT. Encoded protein: CASSLVSEDQPQHF.

The gene calls are TRBV30 and TRBJ2-7, with D perhaps TRBD2 (6 bases). V lost 4 bases to trimming and J lost 2 bases, with 18 bases between them. CDR1 and CDR2 (germline): GTSNPN, SVGIG (reference sequence). The length of the CDR3 is 15 residues. The CDR3 region is CAWTYRGVSPYEQYF. As DNA, the CDR3 is TGTGCCTGGACCTACCGCGGGGTTTCCCCCTACGAGCAGTACTTC.

The gene calls are TRBV11-2 and TRBJ2-1; D is uncertain. CDR1 and CDR2 from the germline V gene are SGHAT and FQNNGV. The CDR3 is made up of 12 amino acids. Trimming pared 1 base from V and 10 bases from J, leaving 8 bases between. Written as DNA, the CDR3 is TGTGCCAGCAGCTTAGGGGTGGGCGAGCAGTTCTTC. It specifies CASSLGVGEQFF.

This clone came up many times. The chain recombines TRBV7-8 with TRBJ2-7; D gene ambiguous. The CDR3 runs to 14 residues. V was shortened by 5 bases and J by 0 bases, with 11 bases between the two germline ends. Germline values: CDR1 SGHVS, CDR2 FQNEAQ. The CDR3 coding sequence is TGTGCCAGCAGCCCGAGGTTGAGCTCCTACGAGCAGTACTTC. This encodes CASSPRLSSYEQYF.

The rearrangement uses TRBV30 and TRBJ1-6; 9 bases fit TRBD1. CDR1 GTSNPN and CDR2 SVGIG come from the germline V gene (reference sequence). The CDR3 consists of 14 residues. V was pared by 4 bases and J by 10 bases, with 8 bases of the junction left unmatched. This CDR3 is CAWNGDRGISPLHF. CDR3 nucleotide sequence: TGTGCCTGGAACGGCGACAGGGGGATCTCACCCCTCCACTTT.

This clone was counted many times. Other DNA sequences within the sample encode an identical CDR3. The genes are TRBV5-5 and TRBJ2-1; 9 bases are shared with TRBD2. The CDR3 extends over 14 amino acids. V lost 2 bases, J lost 9 bases, and 6 bases stayed unmatched. CDR1 and CDR2 from the germline V gene are SGHKS and YYEKEE (reference sequence). The DNA for the CDR3 is TGTGCCAGCAGCTTTCTAGCGGGGTGGTCTGAGCAGTTCTTC. Protein: CASSFLAGWSEQFF. Complete variable domain (other parts from reference TRBV5-5 and TRBJ2-1): DAGVTQSPTHLIKTRGQQVTLRCSPISGHKSVSWYQQVLGQGPQFIFQYYEKEERGRGNFPDRFSARQFPNYSSELNVNALLLGDSALYLCASSFLAGWSEQFFGPGTRLTVL.

The chain couples TRBV5-1 to TRBJ1-1, with D tentatively TRBD1 (6 bases). CDR1 is SGHRS and CDR2 is YFSETQ in the germline V gene. V lost 3 bases, J lost 1 base, and 13 bases lay in between. This CDR3 spans 15 amino acids. CDR3 in amino acids: CASSYRPGQNTEAFF. The CDR3 nucleotides are TGCGCCAGCAGCTATAGACCGGGACAGAACACTGAAGCTTTCTTT.

As regards this clone: Its ends do not fully match the called genes, so a read error is possible. V gene TRBV11-2 combines with J gene TRBJ2-7; tentative D call: TRBD1 (6 bases). The CDR3 totals 15 residues. Germline V gene sequence: CDR1 SGHAT, CDR2 FQNNGV. The CDR3 region is CASRLDRGKSYEQYF. DNA for the CDR3: TGTGCCAGCAGATTAGATAGGGGGAAAAGCTACGAGCAGTACTTC.

The V and J genes are TRBV2 and TRBJ1-6, with 12 positions matching TRBD1. The CDR3 runs to 15 residues. Per germline, CDR1 SNHLY and CDR2 FYNNEI. The V segment lost 7 bases and the J segment 5 bases; nucleotides outside the gene matches: 3. In nucleotides, the CDR3 is TGTGCCAGCATGGGGACAGGGGGCAATAATTCACCCCTCCACTTT. Encoded protein: CASMGTGGNNSPLHF.

This clone was observed at least ten times. The chain joins TRBV2 to TRBJ2-3; TRBD1 agrees at 10 bases. Germline V gene sequence: CDR1 SNHLY, CDR2 FYNNEI. This CDR3 is built from 15 residues. V shed 6 bases and J 6 bases; nucleotides not matched to a gene: 9. The CDR3 protein is CASRSGTGVVDTQYF. In DNA form, the CDR3 reads TGTGCCAGCAGGTCCGGGACAGGGGTGGTGGATACGCAGTATTTT.

The chain couples TRBV10-1 to TRBJ2-3, with D maybe TRBD1 (6 bases). V was pared by 3 bases and J by 3 bases, with 7 bases between. In germline, CDR1 is WNHNN, CDR2 SYGVQD (reference sequence). The CDR3 is made up of 13 amino acids. The CDR3 reads CASSEGGTDTQYF. The DNA for the CDR3 is TGCGCCAGCAGTGAAGGGGGAACAGATACGCAGTATTTT.

This chain links TRBV5-8 with TRBJ1-5; 7 nucleotides line up with TRBD1. Unmatched junction bases numbered 8, after V lost 6 bases and J lost 2 bases. Germline V gene lookup returns CDR1 SGHTS and CDR2 YDEGEE. The CDR3 length is 15 residues. Written as DNA, the CDR3 is TGTGCCAGCATAGGGCAGGGGGTGGGCAATCAGCCCCAGCATTTT. Translated: CASIGQGVGNQPQHF.

This chain joins TRBV7-3 and TRBJ2-1; TRBD2 matches 14 bases. J was trimmed by 9 bases and V by 6 bases; bases with no gene match: 7. The CDR3 runs 15 residues. Germline CDR1 and CDR2: SGHTA and FQGTGA. The CDR3 loop reads CASSPGTSGSSEQFF. In nucleotides, the CDR3 is TGTGCCAGCAGTCCCGGGACTAGCGGGAGCAGTGAGCAGTTCTTC.

The V call is TRBV18, the J call TRBJ1-5, with D tentatively TRBD1 (5 bases). V was clipped by 0 bases and J by 7 bases, with 13 bases between them. Germline CDR1 KGHSH, CDR2 LQKENI. The CDR3 runs to 15 residues. In DNA form, the CDR3 reads TGTGCCAGCTCACCACCGGGGCAGGGCAGGCAGCCCCAGCATTTT. Translated: CASSPPGQGRQPQHF.

This clone appeared a few times. The identical CDR3 is also encoded by other nucleotide sequences in the sample. The chain joins TRBV5-1 to TRBJ1-4; TRBD1 matches at 8 bases. The germline V gene has CDR1 SGHRS and CDR2 YFSETQ. This CDR3 has 14 amino acids. Trimming at V came to 4 bases and at J to 7 bases, leaving 6 bases not matched to a gene. The CDR3, as DNA: TGCGCCAGCAGCCCAGGACAGGGCGGTGAAAAACTGTTTTTT. Its translation: CASSPGQGGEKLFF.

The chain employs TRBV6-2 or TRBV6-3 and TRBJ2-1; 7 bases fit TRBD2. This CDR3 region has 12 residues. Trimming at V came to 6 bases and at J to 9 bases, leaving 5 bases not matched to a gene. CDR1 and CDR2 from the germline V gene are MNHEY and SVGEGT. CDR3 sequence: CASSRGEVEQFF. CDR3 bases: TGTGCCAGCAGCCGGGGGGAGGTTGAGCAGTTCTTC.

The CDR3 bases are TGCGCCAGCAACCCCCGGACAGGCGCGTACCAAGAGACCCAGTACTTC. It codes for CASNPRTGAYQETQYF. V usage is TRBV5-1 and J usage is TRBJ2-5, with 7 bases matching TRBD1. There are 16 residues in the CDR3. With 6 bases clipped from V and 0 bases from J, the junction kept 11 bases outside the gene matches. Germline assignment: CDR1 SGHRS and CDR2 YFSETQ.

This rearrangement joins TRBV29-1 to TRBJ2-7; the match to TRBD2 covers 8 bases. Germline CDR1 reads SQVTM; CDR2 reads ANQGSEA. Trimming removed 7 bases from V and 3 bases from J; junction bases left unmatched: 5. The CDR3 covers 12 residues. The CDR3, as DNA: TGCAGCGGCCGGACTAGCAGCTACGAGCAGTACTTC. Translating gives CSGRTSSYEQYF.

The J gene is TRBJ1-1, the V gene TRBV18, with TRBD1 matching 11 bases. V trimming: 6 bases; J trimming: 4 bases; junction bases outside the gene matches: 4. The germline CDR1 and CDR2 sequences are KGHSH and LQKENI. This CDR3 spans 14 amino acids. CDR3 sequence: CASSGTGGGTEAFF. The CDR3 DNA is TGTGCCAGCTCCGGGACAGGGGGAGGCACTGAAGCTTTCTTT.

The chain has TRBV12-3 or TRBV12-4 and TRBJ2-7; the D is unclear. Trimming pared 2 bases from V and 2 bases from J, leaving 7 bases between. The CDR3 extends over 13 amino acids. The DNA for the CDR3 is TGTGCCAGCAGTTTATCCGCTACCTACGAGCAGTACTTC. Residues: CASSLSATYEQYF.